This T cell receptor beta chain was identified during a study of T cells after posttransplantation cyclophosphamide. Germline-derived CDR1 and CDR2 are KGHSH and LQKENI. CDR3 length: 15 residues. The related graft donor's blood sample was taken on the day of bone marrow donation. The sample holds many counts of this clone. Its antigen is still unknown. Regarding the study as a whole: Later blood repertoires were often dominated by clones from the donor CD8+ memory compartment. Skin or GI-infiltrating T cells shared few TRB sequences with blood. After PTCy, TRB diversity resembled that of CNI/methotrexate controls.

Only in-frame clones appear in the TCRdb table, and some are missing; sequencing was by immunoSEQ multiplex PCR. The sample was found to contain about 25,000 clones, and every one recurs. The specimen was PBMCs. The chain links TRBV18 to TRBJ2-5; 9 bases fit TRBD2. Near its end, the DNA agrees better with TRBJ2-7, so the J call may be wrong. The clonotype comes from a man in his fifties or sixties in good health, CMV-negative, and a related stem cell transplant donor. DNA of the CDR3: TGTGCCAGCTCACCTCCCGGACTAGCGAAATACGAGCAGTACTTC. It encodes CASSPPGLAKYEQYF.